The next 25 T cell receptor beta chains were all read from a single sample in a study of T cell responses to AZD1222 COVID-19 vaccine. The assay was immunoSEQ multiplex PCR, and TCRdb's table has in-frame clones only and misses some. The table lists approximately 140,000 clones, 90% of them singletons. Sequenced material: peripheral blood, taken 28 days after the second AZD1222 dose. These receptors all come from an adult who received the AZD1222 COVID-19 vaccine.

The chain carries TRBV5-1 and TRBJ2-5; D tentatively reads TRBD1 or TRBD2 (6 bases each). V was trimmed by 0 bases and J by 1 base, leaving 13 bases between them. Germline CDR1 is SGHRS and CDR2 is YFSETQ. The CDR3 contains 16 residues. The CDR3, as DNA: TGCGCCAGCAGCTTGGCGGGGGCAGGCACCCAAGAGACCCAGTACTTC. Its protein is CASSLAGAGTQETQYF.

The V gene is TRBV28, the J gene TRBJ2-7, with D tentatively TRBD1 (6 bases). Germline V gene sequence: CDR1 MDHEN, CDR2 SYDVKM. This CDR3 spans 12 amino acids. Here the CDR3 DNA reads TGTGTCACCCAGGACAGCGGTTACGAGCAGTACTTC. Its translation: CVTQDSGYEQYF.

The V call is TRBV28, the J call TRBJ1-1; TRBD1 matches 7 bases. The CDR3 extends over 15 amino acids. V was clipped by 5 bases and J by 0 bases; unmatched bases: 6. CDR1 is MDHEN, CDR2 SYDVKM, per germline. CDR3 in DNA: TGTGCCAGCAGTAACCTCAGGGGGATGAACACTGAAGCTTTCTTT. It specifies CASSNLRGMNTEAFF.

This chain links TRBV7-6 with TRBJ1-1; 7 nucleotides align to TRBD1. The germline CDR1 and CDR2 sequences are SGHVS and FNYEAQ. CDR3 length equals 13 residues. The V gene end was trimmed by 2 bases and the J gene end by 4 bases; junction bases not matched to a gene: 1. CDR3 amino acids: CASSLTGVTEAFF. The DNA for the CDR3 is TGTGCCAGCAGCTTAACAGGGGTCACTGAAGCTTTCTTT.

The rearrangement joins TRBV2 to TRBJ2-7; no reliable D call. The CDR3 spans 13 residues. With 6 bases removed from V and 2 bases from J, the gap between germline ends came to 11 bases. Per the germline V gene, CDR1 is SNHLY and CDR2 is FYNNEI. CDR3 protein: CASRAGLTYEQYF. The CDR3 DNA reads TGTGCCAGCAGGGCCGGTCTCACCTACGAGCAGTACTTC.

The chain combines TRBV5-1 with TRBJ2-3, with D unclear. The V end lost 4 bases, the J end lost 4 bases, and 10 bases lay between the germline ends. The V gene's germline CDR1 is SGHRS and CDR2 YFSETQ. The CDR3 totals 13 residues. The CDR3 loop reads CASSTKPADTQYF. As DNA, the CDR3 is TGCGCCAGCAGCACAAAGCCGGCAGATACGCAGTATTTT.

This clone was counted only a few times. The rearrangement joins TRBV5-1 to TRBJ2-2; a weak D match, TRBD2 (6 bases). This CDR3 has 14 residues. Germline CDR1 SGHRS, CDR2 YFSETQ. The V end was cut by 2 bases, the J end by 3 bases, with 8 bases between. CDR3 in DNA: TGCGCCAGCAGCTTATCGGGGGACACCGGGGAGCTGTTTTTT. Translating gives CASSLSGDTGELFF.

The chain recombines TRBV27 with TRBJ1-1; no reliable D call. Germline values: CDR1 MNHEY, CDR2 SMNVEV (reference sequence). The CDR3 has 15 residues. V was trimmed by 0 bases and J by 4 bases, leaving 12 bases between them. CDR3 loop: CASSLSTYSITEAFF. The CDR3 DNA reads TGTGCCAGCAGTTTATCCACATACTCGATCACTGAAGCTTTCTTT.

V is TRBV10-1 and J is TRBJ1-2, with 7 bases lining up with TRBD1. The germline CDR1 and CDR2 sequences are WNHNN and SYGVQD (reference sequence). Losses at the gene ends were 7 bases for V and 2 bases for J; bases not matched to a gene: 16. The CDR3 sequence is 17 residues long. In DNA form, the CDR3 reads TGCGCCAGCAACCTTGAACAGATTGGGGGACAGAACTATGGCTACACCTTC. This gives the protein CASNLEQIGGQNYGYTF.

The rearrangement joins TRBV25-1 to TRBJ1-1, with D unclear. Germline V gives CDR1 MGHDK, CDR2 SYGVNS. Trimming shortened V by 5 bases and J by 1 base, and 14 bases separated the two germline ends. The CDR3 consists of 15 residues. CDR3 loop: CASSRPNHGNTEAFF. CDR3 in DNA: TGTGCCAGCAGTAGACCGAACCATGGGAACACTGAAGCTTTCTTT.

The chain uses TRBV5-6 and TRBJ2-1, with D uncertain. Between the trimmed V and J ends, which lost 0 bases and 5 bases, there was a span of 3 bases. Looked up from germline, CDR1 is SGHDT and CDR2 is YYEEEE. The CDR3 length is 12 residues. CDR3 region: CASSLGHNEQFF. DNA for the CDR3: TGTGCCAGCAGCTTGGGTCACAATGAGCAGTTCTTC.

The CDR3 protein is CASSYGKGQRQHGYTF. The CDR3 DNA reads as TGTGCCAGCAGTTACGGAAAGGGACAACGACAGCACGGCTACACCTTC. This rearrangement joins TRBV6-5 to TRBJ1-2; D may be TRBD1 (6 bases). The CDR3 is made up of 16 amino acids. The germline V gene encodes CDR1 MNHEY and CDR2 SVGAGI. Trimming took 2 bases from V and 8 from J, leaving 21 bases between them.

This CDR3 is CASSSGGGGSSYNEQFF. The CDR3 DNA follows: TGTGCCAGCAGTTCGGGGGGAGGCGGTAGCTCCTACAATGAGCAGTTCTTC. This rearrangement joins TRBV27 to TRBJ2-1, with 7 bases lining up with TRBD2. V lost 4 bases to trimming and J lost 0 bases; unmatched junction nucleotides: 9. The germline gives CDR1 MNHEY, CDR2 SMNVEV (reference sequence). The CDR3 is made up of 17 amino acids.

V usage is TRBV2 and J usage is TRBJ2-2, with 8 bases that match TRBD1. This CDR3 is 16 amino acids long. Germline CDR1 is SNHLY and CDR2 is FYNNEI. The V segment lost 5 bases and the J segment 4 bases; nucleotides outside the gene matches: 9. The CDR3 nucleotides read TGTGCCAGCAGTTCAAAAGGGACAGGAATCACCGGGGAGCTGTTTTTT. It specifies CASSSKGTGITGELFF.

The V and J genes are TRBV24-1 and TRBJ2-1, with 7 bases lining up with TRBD2. CDR1 is KGHDR, CDR2 SFDVKD, per germline. The ends lost 6 bases at V and 9 bases at J; junction bases unmatched: 7. This CDR3 has 13 residues. CDR3 coding DNA: TGTGCCACCAGTCCGGGGGGATGGGGTGAGCAGTTCTTC. This sequence encodes CATSPGGWGEQFF.

V gene TRBV2 combines with J gene TRBJ2-1; D uncertain. Deletions cut 8 bases from V and 15 bases from J, with 20 bases between. The CDR3 sequence is 12 residues long. CDR1 SNHLY and CDR2 FYNNEI come from the germline V gene. This CDR3 reads CASRVQAPTMFF. CDR3 nucleotide sequence: TGTGCCAGCCGGGTTCAGGCCCCTACAATGTTCTTC.

This clone was detected a few times. The chain has TRBV2 and TRBJ2-7; D possibly corresponds to TRBD1 (5 bases). CDR1 is SNHLY and CDR2 is FYNNEI in the germline V gene. V was clipped by 2 bases and J by 3 bases, with 8 bases between them. There are 13 residues in the CDR3. CDR3 bases: TGTGCCAGCAGTGAAAGGGGTCTCTACGAGCAGTACTTC. Protein: CASSERGLYEQYF. Based on the CDR3 plus reference TRBV2 and TRBJ2-7, the full variable domain is EPEVTQTPSHQVTQMGQEVILRCVPISNHLYFYWYRQILGQKVEFLVSFYNNEISEKSEIFDDQFSVERPDGSNFTLKIRSTKLEDSAMYFCASSERGLYEQYFGPGTRLTVT.

The rearrangement links TRBV7-2 to TRBJ2-7, with no clear D. The CDR3 sequence is 11 residues long. The V gene's germline CDR1 is SGHTA and CDR2 FQGNSA. V was trimmed by 2 bases and J by 8 bases, leaving 7 bases between them. The CDR3 sequence: CASSLFSQQYF. CDR3 in DNA: TGTGCCAGCAGCTTATTCAGCCAGCAGTACTTC.

This chain uses TRBV27 with TRBJ2-1, with 10 bases fitting TRBD2. This CDR3 spans 16 amino acids. V was clipped by 2 bases and J by 3 bases; unmatched bases: 4. The germline CDR1 and CDR2 sequences are MNHEY and SMNVEV (reference sequence). CDR3 residues: CASSLLAGALYNEQFF. In DNA form, the CDR3 reads TGTGCCAGCAGTTTACTAGCGGGAGCTCTCTACAATGAGCAGTTCTTC.

The J gene is TRBJ2-1, the V gene TRBV7-9; TRBD2 agrees at 8 bases. The CDR3 extends over 19 amino acids. From germline, CDR1 is SEHNR and CDR2 FQNEAQ (reference sequence). V was pared by 3 bases and J by 0 bases, with 13 bases of the junction left unmatched. The DNA for the CDR3 is TGTGCCAGCAGCTTGGGAATTAGCGGGACATATTCCTCCTACAATGAGCAGTTCTTC. Protein sequence: CASSLGISGTYSSYNEQFF.

The chain joins TRBV29-1 to TRBJ2-7; D perhaps matches TRBD2 (6 bases). Trimming removed 7 bases at V and 5 bases at J, with 12 bases between. The V gene's germline CDR1 is SQVTM and CDR2 ANQGSEA. CDR3 length equals 11 residues. DNA for the CDR3: TGCAGCGGAAGGAGGGGCCACGAGCAGTACTTC. Translation gives CSGRRGHEQYF.

The CDR3 DNA follows: TGTGCCAGCAGCTTGACGGCGAACTATGGCTACACCTTC. Its protein is CASSLTANYGYTF. The chain employs TRBV5-4 and TRBJ1-2; D is unclear. Germline CDR1 and CDR2: SGHNT and YYREEE (reference sequence). The CDR3 runs to 13 residues. With 1 base removed from V and 2 bases from J, the gap between germline ends came to 6 bases.

This chain connects TRBV13 to TRBJ1-2; D not certain. The germline V and J ends were trimmed by 3 bases and 8 bases, with 13 bases remaining between them. Germline CDR1 PRHDT, CDR2 FYEKMQ (reference sequence). The CDR3 length is 13 residues. This CDR3 is CASSLSGGSGYTF. The CDR3 region has the DNA TGTGCCAGCAGCTTGAGTGGAGGGTCCGGCTACACCTTC.

This clone was seen once. J is TRBJ1-1 and V is TRBV30, with D uncertain. V gave up 0 bases and J gave up 4 bases, with 12 bases separating them. CDR1 and CDR2 (germline): GTSNPN, SVGIG (reference sequence). CDR3 length equals 14 residues. CDR3 in amino acids: CAWSVREAGTEAFF. CDR3 sequence (DNA): TGTGCCTGGAGTGTACGGGAAGCTGGCACTGAAGCTTTCTTT.

This clone was recorded a few times. The chain carries TRBV27 and TRBJ2-3; D possibly uses TRBD1 or TRBD2 (5 bases each). The germline V gene encodes CDR1 MNHEY and CDR2 SMNVEV (reference sequence). V lost 3 bases and J lost 2, with 12 bases in between. The CDR3 sequence is 15 residues long. CDR3 residues: CASSFRDPLTDTQYF. The CDR3 region has the DNA TGTGCCAGCAGTTTCCGGGACCCCCTCACAGATACGCAGTATTTT.